These 14 T cell receptor beta chains were all obtained from the same sample, sequenced in a study of blood T cell repertoires in COVID-19. The method was immunoSEQ multiplex PCR; TCRdb's version includes in-frame clones alone and lacks a portion of them. This table has 150,000 to 200,000 clones, approximately 83% appearing once. The sample consisted of peripheral blood. The receptors stem from a woman aged 55-70 years with acute or convalescent COVID-19.

The rearrangement uses TRBV30 and TRBJ2-7, with D tentatively TRBD2 (5 bases). The V gene lost 1 base and the J gene lost 3 bases, with 10 bases spanning the gap. The CDR3 covers 13 residues. Germline V gene data show CDR1 as GTSNPN and CDR2 as SVGIG (reference sequence). CDR3 sequence reads: CAWSGAVHYEQYF. CDR3 DNA: TGTGCCTGGAGTGGAGCGGTCCACTACGAGCAGTACTTC. The full variable domain, its missing parts supplied by reference TRBV30 and TRBJ2-7, is SQTIHQWPATLVQPVGSPLSLECTVEGTSNPNLYWYRQAAGRGLQLLFYSVGIGQISSEVPQNLSASRPQDRQFILSSKKLLLSDSGFYLCAWSGAVHYEQYFGPGTRLTVT.

The chain uses TRBV7-9 and TRBJ1-2, with 12 nucleotides matching TRBD1. The CDR3 is 17 residues long. Germline loops: CDR1 SEHNR, CDR2 FQNEAQ (reference sequence). V dropped 5 bases and J dropped 2; count of bases not matched to a gene: 9. CDR3 DNA: TGTGCCAGCAGCCCCAGGGACAGGGGGCGAATAAACTATGGCTACACCTTC. It yields the protein CASSPRDRGRINYGYTF. The full variable domain, completed using reference TRBV7-9 and TRBJ1-2, is DTGVSQNPRHKITKRGQNVTFRCDPISEHNRLYWYRQTLGQGPEFLTYFQNEAQLEKSRLLSDRFSAERPKGSFSTLEIQRTEQGDSAMYLCASSPRDRGRINYGYTFGSGTRLTVV.

This clone appeared a few times. The chain employs TRBV18 and TRBJ1-6; 8 nucleotides align to TRBD1. CDR3 size: 14 residues. Losses at the gene ends were 6 bases for V and 9 bases for J; bases not matched to a gene: 7. Germline CDR1 KGHSH, CDR2 LQKENI. CDR3 DNA sequence: TGTGCCAGCTCCCTTTCAGGGGGCGTTTCACCCCTCCACTTT. Translating gives CASSLSGGVSPLHF.

This sequence joins TRBV15 and TRBJ2-1; 8 bases line up with TRBD2. CDR1 is LNHNV and CDR2 is YYDKDF in the germline V gene (reference sequence). The CDR3 is 18 residues long. V was clipped by 3 bases and J by 9 bases; unmatched bases: 19. CDR3 DNA sequence: TGTGCCACCAGCAGTCAAGTGAGCGGGGGAGCTACTTTTGGTGAGCAGTTCTTC. It is translated as CATSSQVSGGATFGEQFF.

This clone was found a few times. The chain joins TRBV4-2 to TRBJ1-1; tentatively, D is TRBD1 (5 bases). The CDR3 has 15 amino acids. V gave up 0 bases and J gave up 0 bases, with 8 bases separating them. From germline, CDR1 is LGHNA and CDR2 YNFKEQ. CDR3 region: CASSQDATVNTEAFF. As DNA, the CDR3 is TGTGCCAGCAGCCAAGATGCGACAGTGAACACTGAAGCTTTCTTT.

In this sample, this clone turned up once. The CDR3 region is CAWRGSPLGQPGRYNSPLHF. DNA of the CDR3: TGTGCCTGGAGGGGGAGTCCCCTTGGACAGCCGGGACGGTATAATTCACCCCTCCACTTT. This chain links TRBV30 with TRBJ1-6, with TRBD1 as a possible D gene (6 bases). Trimming left V 3 bases short and J 4 bases short, with 28 bases between. CDR1 is GTSNPN, CDR2 SVGIG, per germline (reference sequence). The CDR3 runs 20 residues.

The chain employs TRBV7-2 and TRBJ2-5, with 14 positions matching TRBD2. Looked up from germline, CDR1 is SGHTA and CDR2 is FQGNSA. The CDR3 is made up of 16 amino acids. The V gene end was trimmed by 5 bases and the J gene end by 2 bases; junction bases not matched to a gene: 4. The CDR3 DNA follows: TGTGCCAGCAGCGACGGACTAGCGGGGGGTCAAGAGACCCAGTACTTC. Translating it yields CASSDGLAGGQETQYF.

This clone was detected only once. This chain connects TRBV6-1 to TRBJ2-3; 8 bases align to TRBD1. This CDR3 spans 15 amino acids. Germline loops: CDR1 MNHNS, CDR2 SASEGT. The ends lost 3 bases at V and 2 bases at J; junction bases unmatched: 4. The CDR3 DNA reads TGTGCCAGCAGTGACACAGGGGGACCCACAGATACGCAGTATTTT. It is translated as CASSDTGGPTDTQYF.

The genes are TRBV5-8 and TRBJ2-5; tentatively, D is TRBD1 (5 bases). Trimming shortened V by 3 bases and J by 5 bases, and 17 bases separated the two germline ends. This CDR3 spans 15 amino acids. The germline V gene encodes CDR1 SGHTS and CDR2 YDEGEE. CDR3 DNA sequence: TGTGCCAGCAGCTCGTCTAGGGGTTTTGATGAGACCCAGTACTTC. Residues: CASSSSRGFDETQYF.

V gene TRBV5-4 combines with J gene TRBJ1-1, with D unclear. CDR3 length: 13 amino acids. V was pared by 3 bases and J by 1 base, with 7 bases between. CDR1 and CDR2 from the germline V gene are SGHNT and YYREEE (reference sequence). CDR3 in amino acids: CASSSTWNTEAFF. CDR3 nucleotide sequence: TGTGCCAGCAGCTCTACGTGGAACACTGAAGCTTTCTTT.

The rearrangement joins TRBV19 to TRBJ1-5; 7 bases match TRBD1. Germline V gene lookup returns CDR1 LNHDA and CDR2 SQIVND (reference sequence). CDR3 length: 14 residues. Trimming cost V 3 bases and J 6 bases; bases outside gene matches: 5. DNA of the CDR3: TGTGCCAGTAGTATCCGACAGGGTGGTCAGCCCCAGCATTTT. Protein: CASSIRQGGQPQHF. The variable domain in full, with the rest retrieved from reference TRBV19 and TRBJ1-5, is DGGITQSPKYLFRKEGQNVTLSCEQNLNHDAMYWYRQDPGQGLRLIYYSQIVNDFQKGDIAEGYSVSREKKESFPLTVTSAQKNPTAFYLCASSIRQGGQPQHFGDGTRLSIL.

The rearrangement links TRBV4-2 to TRBJ1-1; 8 bases are shared with TRBD1. This CDR3 spans 14 amino acids. V shed 3 bases and J 7 bases; nucleotides not matched to a gene: 7. The germline V gene has CDR1 LGHNA and CDR2 YNFKEQ. CDR3: CASSHQDRAIEAFF. CDR3 in DNA: TGTGCCAGCAGCCACCAGGACAGGGCCATTGAAGCTTTCTTT.

The chain couples TRBV5-1 to TRBJ2-3, with D possibly TRBD1 on 7 matching bases. From germline, CDR1 is SGHRS and CDR2 YFSETQ. The CDR3 sequence is 14 residues long. Trimming shortened V by 4 bases and J by 4 bases, and 13 bases separated the two germline ends. The CDR3 here is CASSGGGRADTQYF. The CDR3 nucleotides read TGCGCCAGCAGCGGAGGGGGCCGGGCAGATACGCAGTATTTT. Full variable domain (rest looked up from reference TRBV5-1 and TRBJ2-3): KAGVTQTPRYLIKTRGQQVTLSCSPISGHRSVSWYQQTPGQGLQFLFEYFSETQRNKGNFPGRFSGRQFSNSRSEMNVSTLELGDSALYLCASSGGGRADTQYFGPGTRLTVL.

CDR3 bases: TGTGCCAGCAGCTTGGGACAACGTAATGAAAAACTGTTTTTT. The encoded protein is CASSLGQRNEKLFF. This chain joins TRBV7-6 and TRBJ1-4, with a possible D match to TRBD1 (6 bases). The CDR3 has 14 amino acids. The V end lost 3 bases, the J end lost 4 bases, and 9 bases lay between the germline ends. Germline V gene sequence: CDR1 SGHVS, CDR2 FNYEAQ.